This T cell receptor (beta chain) appears in the sequencing data of a study of blood T cell repertoires in COVID-19. Across the study: Spain, Italy and the United States supplied samples that represented acute and convalescent COVID-19.

In the study's own analysis: Estimation of nucleated cell counts relied on the amplification of reference gene primers. Sequencing used immunoSEQ multiplex PCR; TCRdb keeps in-frame clones, though not all of them. The V and J calls and clone size are taken from that table; D and trimming were inferred from the DNA. The sample carries roughly 70,000 clones, 90% recorded once. Germline CDR1 is SGHDN and CDR2 is FVKESK. The V end was cut by 4 bases, the J end by 6 bases, with 25 bases between. The CDR3 is 18 residues long. The chain carries TRBV14 and TRBJ2-1, with D perhaps matching TRBD2 (5 bases). This sequence was found in a man aged 45 to 65 with COVID-19, enrolled during active disease. The sample consisted of peripheral blood. CDR3 region: CASSPKRITNLYGNEQFF. In DNA, the CDR3 is TGTGCCAGCAGCCCAAAGCGGATAACCAACCTTTATGGCAATGAGCAGTTCTTC.